A single sample is the source of the 30 T cell receptor beta chains below, sequenced in a study of blood T cell repertoires in COVID-19. Only in-frame clones appear in the TCRdb table, and some are missing; sequencing was by immunoSEQ multiplex PCR. This sample has 110,000 or so clones, with around 85% found just once. The specimen was peripheral blood. The receptors derive from a woman between 55 and 75 years old with COVID-19, enrolled during active disease.

In the case of this clone: The junction departs from the called germline gene at one end, perhaps through a read error. The chain uses TRBV7-3 and TRBJ1-2; D call uncertain. The CDR3 extends over 14 amino acids. Germline V gene lookup returns CDR1 SGHTA and CDR2 FQGTGA. The CDR3 DNA follows: TGTGCCAGCAGCCTAACCCCCTCTAACTATGGCTACACCTTC. Its translation: CASSLTPSNYGYTF. The entire variable domain, with the rest obtained from reference TRBV7-3 and TRBJ1-2, is as follows: GAGVSQTPSNKVTEKGKYVELRCDPISGHTALYWYRQSLGQGPEFLIYFQGTGAADDSGLPNDRFFAVRPEGSVSTLKIQRTERGDSAVYLCASSLTPSNYGYTFGSGTRLTVV.

The rearrangement uses TRBV20-1 and TRBJ2-3; D uncertain. Trimming cost V 7 bases and J 6 bases, with 8 bases left between them. The germline gives CDR1 DFQATT, CDR2 SNEGSKA (reference sequence). The CDR3 extends over 10 amino acids. This CDR3 is CSVELDTQYF. The CDR3 nucleotides are TGCAGTGTCGAGTTGGATACGCAGTATTTT.

The J gene is TRBJ1-1, the V gene TRBV18, with D perhaps TRBD1 (6 bases). The CDR3 totals 14 residues. CDR1 KGHSH and CDR2 LQKENI come from the germline V gene. Trimming pared 6 bases from V and 3 bases from J, leaving 14 bases between. The CDR3 nucleotides read TGTGCCAGCTCGCGTTACAGGGACGACACTGAAGCTTTCTTT. Amino acid sequence: CASSRYRDDTEAFF. Full variable domain (outside the CDR3, taken from reference TRBV18 and TRBJ1-1): NAGVMQNPRHLVRRRGQEARLRCSPMKGHSHVYWYRQLPEEGLKFMVYLQKENIIDESGMPKERFSAEFPKEGPSILRIQQVVRGDSAAYFCASSRYRDDTEAFFGQGTRLTVV.

The CDR3, as DNA: TGTGCCAGCAGCTTGGTATCGGGGTTAAGAGAGCAGTACTTC. Translated, it gives CASSLVSGLREQYF. V usage is TRBV5-5 and J usage is TRBJ2-7; D is perhaps TRBD2 (5 bases). The CDR3 has 14 amino acids. Per the germline V gene, CDR1 is SGHKS and CDR2 is YYEKEE (reference sequence). With 0 bases removed from V and 7 bases from J, the gap between germline ends came to 14 bases.

This clone was counted a single time. V and J are TRBV4-3 and TRBJ1-4; D gene uncertain. Germline V gene lookup returns CDR1 LGHNA and CDR2 YSLEER. The V and J ends lost 2 bases and 4 bases respectively, with 5 bases between them. This CDR3 has 13 amino acids. CDR3 sequence: CASSQRDNEKLFF. The CDR3 nucleotides read TGCGCCAGCAGCCAACGGGATAATGAAAAACTGTTTTTT.

This chain joins TRBV6-5 and TRBJ2-7, with D perhaps TRBD1 (5 bases). The V gene's germline CDR1 is MNHEY and CDR2 SVGAGI. Trimming removed 6 bases at V and 2 bases at J, with 11 bases between. This CDR3 comprises 13 residues. For the CDR3, the DNA is TGTGCCAGCAGAACCCGACAGACCTACGAGCAGTACTTC. This translates into CASRTRQTYEQYF.

This clone was recorded only once. The J gene is TRBJ2-5, the V gene TRBV4-2; 15 bases line up with TRBD2. This CDR3 has 17 amino acids. The J segment lost 5 bases and the V segment lost 4 bases, leaving 8 bases of the junction unmatched. Germline V gives CDR1 LGHNA, CDR2 YNFKEQ. The CDR3 sequence is CASSRRTSGGAGETQYF. The CDR3 bases are TGTGCCAGCAGCCGTCGGACTAGCGGGGGGGCTGGGGAGACCCAGTACTTC.

The chain uses TRBV29-1 and TRBJ1-1; 8 nucleotides match TRBD1. Germline CDR1 and CDR2: SQVTM and ANQGSEA. The V gene end was trimmed by 5 bases and the J gene end by 5 bases; junction bases not matched to a gene: 7. The CDR3 is made up of 13 amino acids. The CDR3: CSVTDRVRTEAFF. The CDR3 bases are TGCAGCGTTACGGACAGGGTTCGAACTGAAGCTTTCTTT.

V and J are TRBV11-1 and TRBJ2-5; 12 bases line up with TRBD2. The CDR3 runs to 16 residues. Trimming removed 5 bases from V and 1 base from J; junction bases left unmatched: 5. Germline V gene data show CDR1 as SGHAT and CDR2 as FQDESV (reference sequence). The chain's CDR3 is CASSVRLAGAQETQYF. DNA of the CDR3: TGTGCCAGCAGCGTCAGACTAGCGGGGGCCCAAGAGACCCAGTACTTC.

The V and J genes are TRBV19 and TRBJ2-5; 8 bases agree with TRBD2. Germline V lookup: CDR1 LNHDA, CDR2 SQIVND (reference sequence). After removal of 5 bases from V and 4 bases from J, the junction contained 9 bases not matched to a gene. The CDR3 consists of 15 residues. Here the CDR3 reads CASSPPAGVGETQYF. The CDR3, as DNA: TGTGCCAGTAGTCCCCCAGCGGGGGTCGGAGAGACCCAGTACTTC.

This clone was seen just once. The chain recombines TRBV11-2 with TRBJ2-3; possible D gene TRBD2, 5 bases. The CDR3 covers 12 residues. Germline CDR1 and CDR2: SGHAT and FQNNGV. V lost 8 bases to trimming and J lost 8 bases, with 14 bases between them. This chain's CDR3 is CASGLSEGTQYF. CDR3 nucleotide sequence: TGTGCCAGCGGGCTCAGCGAGGGTACGCAGTATTTT.

The rearrangement links TRBV7-3 to TRBJ1-1, with a weak D call TRBD1 (5 bases). The CDR3 is 13 amino acids. Trimming stripped 6 bases from V and 4 bases from J, with 12 bases between. CDR1 SGHTA and CDR2 FQGTGA come from the germline V gene. The CDR3 loop reads CASRWDYSTEAFF. The CDR3 DNA reads TGTGCCAGCAGGTGGGACTACAGCACTGAAGCTTTCTTT.

The chain employs TRBV7-9 and TRBJ1-1; 11 bases match TRBD1. CDR3 length: 16 residues. The V segment lost 5 bases and the J segment 5 bases; nucleotides outside the gene matches: 10. Germline loops: CDR1 SEHNR, CDR2 FQNEAQ (reference sequence). Here the CDR3 reads CASSTGTGGSGTEAFF. The CDR3 DNA reads TGTGCCAGCAGCACCGGGACAGGGGGTTCGGGGACTGAAGCTTTCTTT.

V is TRBV5-4 and J is TRBJ2-7, with a possible D match to TRBD1 (5 bases). This CDR3 contains 12 residues. Looked up from germline, CDR1 is SGHNT and CDR2 is YYREEE (reference sequence). The V gene lost 4 bases and the J gene lost 5 bases, with 10 bases spanning the gap. DNA of the CDR3: TGTGCCAGCAGCCTGGGGCGGAACGAGCAGTACTTC. This codes for CASSLGRNEQYF.

V gene TRBV19 combines with J gene TRBJ1-5, with 8 positions matching TRBD1. This CDR3 comprises 15 residues. The germline CDR1 and CDR2 sequences are LNHDA and SQIVND (reference sequence). V was pared by 5 bases and J by 9 bases, with 12 bases of the junction left unmatched. The chain's CDR3 is CASSVTGTGEGPQHF. For the CDR3, the DNA is TGTGCCAGTAGTGTTACCGGGACAGGAGAGGGGCCCCAGCATTTT.

For the CDR3, the DNA is TGTGCCAGCAGCTCTTCTGCCACTACAGGGATTTATGGCTACACCTTC. This encodes CASSSSATTGIYGYTF. This chain links TRBV11-2 with TRBJ1-2, with TRBD1 as a possible D gene (6 bases). This CDR3 spans 16 amino acids. Trimming removed 4 bases from V and 5 bases from J, with 20 bases in between. Germline V gene lookup returns CDR1 SGHAT and CDR2 FQNNGV. Looking up the rest from reference TRBV11-2 and TRBJ1-2 gives the full variable domain: EAGVAQSPRYKIIEKRQSVAFWCNPISGHATLYWYQQILGQGPKLLIQFQNNGVVDDSQLPKDRFSAERLKGVDSTLKIQPAKLEDSAVYLCASSSSATTGIYGYTFGSGTRLTVV.

The chain has TRBV3-1 (or the pseudogene TRBV3-2) and TRBJ1-1; no definite D call. Between the trimmed V and J ends, which lost 3 bases and 2 bases, there was a span of 13 bases. The CDR3 has 15 amino acids. The germline V gene has CDR1 LGHDT and CDR2 YNNKEL (reference sequence). CDR3 bases: TGTGCCAGCAGCCAGGGGAGAGGGTTCAACACTGAAGCTTTCTTT. Translated: CASSQGRGFNTEAFF.

The rearrangement links TRBV7-3 to TRBJ2-1; 8 nucleotides align to TRBD1. With V trimmed by 6 bases and J by 0 bases, 4 bases remained unmatched. The germline V gene has CDR1 SGHTA and CDR2 FQGTGA. The CDR3 is 15 residues long. Written as DNA, the CDR3 is TGTGCCAGCAGTTCTACAGGGGGCTCCTACAATGAGCAGTTCTTC. This gives the protein CASSSTGGSYNEQFF.

The CDR3 bases are TGTGCTAGTGGGATCCCGGGACATGGGTCCTACGAGCAGTACTTC. Translating it yields CASGIPGHGSYEQYF. This chain joins TRBV12-5 and TRBJ2-7, with a possible D match to TRBD1 (6 bases). This CDR3 is 15 amino acids long. Trimming took off 6 bases at V and 1 base at J, with 16 bases between the two ends. Looked up from germline, CDR1 is LGHNT and CDR2 is FRNRAP.

This chain joins TRBV7-3 and TRBJ2-3; 7 nucleotides align to TRBD2. Germline trimming cut 2 bases from V and 0 bases from J; bases unmatched to any gene: 2. The CDR3 runs to 15 residues. Germline CDR1 is SGHTA and CDR2 is FQGTGA. CDR3 residues: CASSLGRGSTDTQYF. The CDR3 region has the DNA TGTGCCAGCAGCTTAGGGAGGGGCAGCACAGATACGCAGTATTTT.

This sequence joins TRBV16 and TRBJ1-2; no clear D gene. V lost 0 bases and J 6 bases, leaving 11 bases between the germline ends. The CDR3 is 14 amino acids. Germline loops: CDR1 KGHSY, CDR2 FQNENV. The CDR3 nucleotides read TGTGCCAGCAGCCAATCCACAGTGCCCAATGGCTACACCTTC. This translates into CASSQSTVPNGYTF.

The chain carries TRBV29-1 and TRBJ1-1; D is possibly TRBD1 (6 bases). The V end was cut by 6 bases, the J end by 4 bases, with 15 bases between. Looked up from germline, CDR1 is SQVTM and CDR2 is ANQGSEA. This CDR3 spans 13 amino acids. DNA for the CDR3: TGCAGCGTGGTCCAGGGGCCCGGCACTGAAGCTTTCTTT. Amino acids: CSVVQGPGTEAFF. Drawing the rest from reference TRBV29-1 and TRBJ1-1, the complete variable domain is SAVISQKPSRDICQRGTSLTIQCQVDSQVTMMFWYRQQPGQSLTLIATANQGSEATYESGFVIDKFPISRPNLTFSTLTVSNMSPEDSSIYLCSVVQGPGTEAFFGQGTRLTVV.

The chain combines TRBV7-2 with TRBJ1-4, with a possible D match to TRBD1 (6 bases). V was shortened by 6 bases and J by 0 bases, with 14 bases between the two germline ends. The CDR3 extends over 16 amino acids. Germline V gives CDR1 SGHTA, CDR2 FQGNSA. CDR3 region: CASSTNRVATNEKLFF. CDR3 in DNA: TGTGCCAGCAGTACCAACAGGGTTGCAACTAATGAAAAACTGTTTTTT.

The J gene is TRBJ1-1, the V gene TRBV18, with D unclear. Trimming stripped 0 bases from V and 4 bases from J, with 15 bases between. CDR1 is KGHSH and CDR2 is LQKENI in the germline V gene. The CDR3 spans 16 residues. CDR3 amino acids: CASSPPRGSSGTEAFF. In DNA, the CDR3 is TGTGCCAGCTCACCACCGAGAGGCAGCAGTGGCACTGAAGCTTTCTTT.

The CDR3 DNA sequence: TGTGCCAGTATGAGGCCAGGGGACTACGAGCAGTACTTC. As protein: CASMRPGDYEQYF. This chain uses TRBV19 with TRBJ2-7; D is possibly TRBD1 (6 bases). The V end lost 7 bases, the J end lost 3 bases, and 13 bases lay between the germline ends. The CDR3 contains 13 residues. Germline loops: CDR1 LNHDA, CDR2 SQIVND (reference sequence).

The sample holds one count of this clone. The chain is built from TRBV28 and TRBJ2-3; D call uncertain. V lost 5 bases and J lost 1, with 19 bases in between. Germline V gene data show CDR1 as MDHEN and CDR2 as SYDVKM. This CDR3 region has 17 residues. CDR3 region: CASSKPTVVGGTDTQYF. Written as DNA, the CDR3 is TGTGCCAGCAGTAAGCCGACTGTCGTAGGTGGCACAGATACGCAGTATTTT. Looking up the rest from reference TRBV28 and TRBJ2-3 gives the full variable domain: DVKVTQSSRYLVKRTGEKVFLECVQDMDHENMFWYRQDPGLGLRLIYFSYDVKMKEKGDIPEGYSVSREKKERFSLILESASTNQTSMYLCASSKPTVVGGTDTQYFGPGTRLTVL.

The gene calls are TRBV27 and TRBJ1-4, with 7 positions matching TRBD1. The CDR3 consists of 16 residues. Germline V CDR1 and CDR2: MNHEY, SMNVEV (reference sequence). The V gene end was trimmed by 3 bases and the J gene end by 8 bases; junction bases not matched to a gene: 12. The DNA for the CDR3 is TGTGCCAGCAGTTTTATGGTTGCAGGGGGTATCGAAAAACTGTTTTTT. Amino acid sequence: CASSFMVAGGIEKLFF.

V is TRBV11-2 and J is TRBJ2-5, with 7 bases lining up with TRBD1. Losses at the gene ends were 5 bases for V and 2 bases for J; bases not matched to a gene: 5. Germline V gene data show CDR1 as SGHAT and CDR2 as FQNNGV. This CDR3 contains 14 residues. The CDR3: CASSLGQVQETQYF. Here the CDR3 DNA reads TGTGCCAGCAGCCTTGGACAGGTACAAGAGACCCAGTACTTC.

The genes are TRBV18 and TRBJ1-2; D not certain. V gave up 0 bases and J gave up 2 bases, with 10 bases separating them. The CDR3 totals 15 residues. The germline V gene has CDR1 KGHSH and CDR2 LQKENI. The CDR3 DNA reads TGTGCCAGCTCACCACCTGGAGCACCAAACTATGGCTACACCTTC. It yields the protein CASSPPGAPNYGYTF.

The chain uses TRBV2 and TRBJ1-3; no firm D call. Germline assignment: CDR1 SNHLY and CDR2 FYNNEI. The CDR3 is 15 amino acids. Trimming took 3 bases from V and 0 from J, leaving 9 bases between them. DNA of the CDR3: TGTGCCAGCAGTGATTGGGCCAGCTCTGGAAACACCATATATTTT. Its translation: CASSDWASSGNTIYF.